This T cell receptor (beta chain) was identified during a study of OX40 agonist ivuxolimab in advanced cancers. Regarding the study in general: The costimulatory receptor OX40 (CD134) was targeted by ivuxolimab, a fully human IgG2 agonistic monoclonal antibody. Intravenous ivuxolimab was administered to patients every 2 weeks at six dose levels: 0.01, 0.1, 0.3, 1.5, 3 and 10 mg/kg. Of the approximately 54 dose-escalation patients, hepatocellular carcinoma was present in about 20, melanoma in around 15, renal cell carcinoma in 9 and head and neck cancer in 9. In the dose-escalation cohort, around four fifths of patients were male, and the mean age was approximately 55 years, with a range of about 23 to 85. Patients were allowed to have had prior anti-PD-1, anti-PD-L1 or anti-CTLA-4 therapy, and around two fifths of the dose-escalation patients had been treated with checkpoint inhibitors. Partial responses occurred in three dose-escalation patients, of whom one had hepatocellular carcinoma and two had cutaneous melanoma. Peripheral TCRbeta sequencing was intended to test whether TCR sequence diversity was altered and clonal T-cell expansion was caused by ivuxolimab. The paper reports the monotherapy dose-escalation portion (N ≈ 50 patients) of the phase I ivuxolimab trial.

The CDR3 spans 15 residues, from the cysteine through the phenylalanine. This entry keeps only the CDR3 DNA: 45 bases, framed from base 1. V and J are trimmed by 6 bases and 4 bases, and the gene matches miss 11 bases of the junction. Via the germline V gene, CDR1 is MGHRA and CDR2 YSYEKL. Genomic DNA was isolated from the sorted cells so that the TCRbeta CDR3 region could be sequenced. The immunoSEQ Assay was used to sequence the TCRbeta CDR3 regions. TCRdb re-hosts the immuneACCESS table, in-frame sequences only. Its copies lack some clones; in the studies checked, an unresolved V gene accounts for under half of them, and the cause for the rest is not known. The sample contains just over 95,000 clones, around 89% of them found a single time. Roughly 0.16% of the sample lies in the top ten. General study outcomes and caveats: Which antigens the clonally expanded peripheral T cells were specific for was not determined. Low levels of normalized T-cell clonal expansion were also seen in some patients who did not respond. In the 0.1-3.0 mg/kg groups, partial responders were among the patients with the lowest normalized peripheral clonal expansion, particularly in CD8+ T cells. On average, CD8+ T cells showed more expanded clones than CD4+ T cells after ivuxolimab. At doses of 0.1 to 3.0 mg/kg, clonal expansion of both CD4+ and CD8+ T cells in blood was seen between baseline and week 6.

Patients with a history of autoimmune disease or receiving systemic immunosuppression were excluded from the trial. Peripheral blood for TCR sequencing was collected from all dose cohorts at baseline, on cycle 4 day 1, and on cycle 7 day 1. The samples were taken from a phase I, first-in-human, multicenter, open-label dose-escalation trial of ivuxolimab. Adults with locally advanced or metastatic melanoma, renal cell, hepatocellular, or head and neck squamous cell carcinoma were enrolled in the trial. Before TCR sequencing, CD4+ and CD8+ T cells were separately sorted from peripheral blood. Regarding this clone: This receptor's antigen is unknown. Nothing much larger sits one base from this clone, and base qualities are not available.

The sequence was obtained from an adult with an advanced solid tumor such as melanoma, head and neck, liver or kidney cancer. This material consisted of CD4+ or CD8+ T cells sorted from blood, taken in a trial of the OX40 agonist ivuxolimab. The sequence is built from TRBV4-1 and TRBJ1-2, with 7 central nucleotides matching TRBD1. The nucleotides read TGCGCCAGCAGTAACAGGGGAGCGGGAGTCTATGGCTACACCTTC. It codes for CASSNRGAGVYGYTF.